Listed here is a single T cell receptor beta chain. Generated by immunoSEQ multiplex PCR, the TCRdb table keeps only in-frame clones and is missing some. The repertoire includes over 120,000 clones, roughly 87% of them detected once, and about 4.9% sits in the top ten. Germline V gene lookup returns CDR1 MNHEY and CDR2 SVGEGT. V dropped 5 bases and J dropped 6; count of bases not matched to a gene: 9. The CDR3 runs to 14 residues. The sample comes from a study of T cell responses to AZD1222 COVID-19 vaccine. This chain connects TRBV6-2 or TRBV6-3 to TRBJ1-1, with TRBD1 matching over 7 bases. This material consisted of peripheral blood, taken 28 days after the second dose of the MenACWY control vaccine. The receptor was derived from an adult who received the MenACWY meningococcal vaccine as a control. As DNA, the CDR3 is TGTGCCAGCAGTCCATCAGGGGGTAGACCTGAAGCTTTCTTT. Translation: CASSPSGGRPEAFF.